Each of the 11 T cell receptor beta chains below was sequenced from the same sample in a study of blood T cell repertoires in COVID-19. TCRdb's copy holds only in-frame clones and misses some; the assay was immunoSEQ multiplex PCR. Found here are 310,000 or so clones, roughly 87% of them singletons; the top ten hold just under 9%. Sequencing used PBMCs or T cells enriched from blood (not recorded which). These receptors were taken from a woman between 18 and 29 years old who had recovered from COVID-19.

This clone appeared a few times. The chain employs TRBV7-9 and TRBJ1-5, with D possibly TRBD1 on 5 matching bases. Trimming pared 4 bases from V and 0 bases from J, leaving 10 bases between. Germline CDR1 is SEHNR and CDR2 is FQNEAQ (reference sequence). The CDR3 consists of 15 residues. CDR3 DNA: TGTGCCAGCAGCTCCCGGGGGGGTAGCAATCAGCCCCAGCATTTT. Amino acid sequence: CASSSRGGSNQPQHF.

V is TRBV7-9 and J is TRBJ1-2, with 9 positions matching TRBD1. From germline, CDR1 is SEHNR and CDR2 FQNEAQ (reference sequence). There are 18 residues in the CDR3. Trimming at V came to 1 base and at J to 2 bases, leaving 11 bases not matched to a gene. The CDR3 loop is CASSLDRDREGLNYGYTF. The CDR3 region has the DNA TGTGCCAGCAGCTTAGACCGGGACAGGGAGGGACTGAACTATGGCTACACCTTC.

The V gene is TRBV19, the J gene TRBJ1-2, with 11 bases matching TRBD1. Germline V lookup: CDR1 LNHDA, CDR2 SQIVND (reference sequence). Trimming cost V 0 bases and J 5 bases; bases outside gene matches: 8. This CDR3 is 17 amino acids long. CDR3 loop: CASSIDLGTGGGYGYTF. CDR3 DNA: TGTGCCAGTAGTATAGATCTAGGGACAGGGGGTGGGTATGGCTACACCTTC.

This sequence joins TRBV20-1 and TRBJ2-3, with D possibly being TRBD2 (6 bases). The V gene lost 3 bases and the J gene lost 2 bases, with 12 bases spanning the gap. Germline CDR1 and CDR2: DFQATT and SNEGSKA (reference sequence). The CDR3 extends over 14 amino acids. Written as DNA, the CDR3 is TGCAGTGCTAGTTCGGGAGAGTACACAGATACGCAGTATTTT. It is translated as CSASSGEYTDTQYF.

The chain links TRBV9 to TRBJ2-5; 7 positions agree with TRBD2. This CDR3 has 14 amino acids. Germline values: CDR1 SGDLS, CDR2 YYNGEE. Losses at the gene ends were 4 bases for V and 4 bases for J; bases not matched to a gene: 7. The CDR3 DNA reads TGTGCCAGCAGCCCTCATAGCGGGTCAGAGACCCAGTACTTC. Translation: CASSPHSGSETQYF.

V and J are TRBV5-1 and TRBJ1-2; D gene uncertain. CDR3 size: 14 residues. The germline V gene has CDR1 SGHRS and CDR2 YFSETQ. The V and J ends lost 1 base and 4 bases respectively, with 11 bases between them. The CDR3 here is CASSLLETSYGYTF. CDR3 bases: TGCGCCAGCAGCTTGCTCGAGACTTCCTATGGCTACACCTTC.

This chain connects TRBV6-6 to TRBJ1-1; no definite D call. The CDR3 consists of 14 residues. Trimming stripped 2 bases from V and 3 bases from J, with 10 bases between. From germline, CDR1 is MNHNY and CDR2 SVGAGI (reference sequence). The CDR3 is CASSYLEADTEAFF. The CDR3, as DNA: TGTGCCAGCAGTTACCTCGAGGCTGACACTGAAGCTTTCTTT.

The rearrangement joins TRBV18 to TRBJ1-2; D remains unclear. Germline assignment: CDR1 KGHSH and CDR2 LQKENI. V gave up 2 bases and J gave up 4 bases, with 14 bases separating them. CDR3 length: 15 amino acids. The DNA for the CDR3 is TGTGCCAGCTCACCATCAGTACCCCAGATCTATGGCTACACCTTC. Translating it yields CASSPSVPQIYGYTF.

This clone was picked up a small number of times. The J gene is TRBJ2-5, the V gene TRBV27; 12 nucleotides match TRBD2. Germline V lookup: CDR1 MNHEY, CDR2 SMNVEV (reference sequence). V was pared by 6 bases and J by 4 bases, with 12 bases of the junction left unmatched. The CDR3 is made up of 17 amino acids. The CDR3 DNA reads TGTGCCAGCAGCCACCGGGCTAGCGGGAGGGCCCCAGAGACCCAGTACTTC. It encodes CASSHRASGRAPETQYF.

This sequence joins TRBV5-1 and TRBJ2-3; 13 nucleotides align to TRBD2. After removal of 4 bases from V and 2 bases from J, the junction contained 4 bases not matched to a gene. Germline lookup yields CDR1 SGHRS and CDR2 YFSETQ. CDR3 length: 16 amino acids. CDR3 loop: CASSPTSGGYTDTQYF. The CDR3 DNA reads TGCGCCAGCAGCCCGACTAGCGGGGGGTACACAGATACGCAGTATTTT.

Concerning this clone: Other DNA sequences in this specimen translate into the identical CDR3. The chain couples TRBV12-3 or TRBV12-4 to TRBJ1-5; a weak D match, TRBD1 (6 bases). The V end lost 2 bases, the J end lost 5 bases, and 7 bases lay between the germline ends. The CDR3 spans 13 residues. CDR3: CASSLSGDQPQHF. The CDR3 DNA reads TGTGCCAGCAGTTTATCAGGGGATCAGCCCCAGCATTTT.